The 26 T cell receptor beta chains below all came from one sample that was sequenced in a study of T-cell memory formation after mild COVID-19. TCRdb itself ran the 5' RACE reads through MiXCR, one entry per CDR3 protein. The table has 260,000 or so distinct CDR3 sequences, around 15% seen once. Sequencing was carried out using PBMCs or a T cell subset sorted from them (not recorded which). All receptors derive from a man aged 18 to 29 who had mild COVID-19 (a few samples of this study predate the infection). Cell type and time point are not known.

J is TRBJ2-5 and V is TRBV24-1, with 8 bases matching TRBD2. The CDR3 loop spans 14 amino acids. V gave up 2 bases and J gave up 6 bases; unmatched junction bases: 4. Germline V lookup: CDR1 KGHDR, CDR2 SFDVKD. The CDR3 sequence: CATSDSRGGKTQYF. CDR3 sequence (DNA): TGTGCCACCAGTGATTCCCGGGGGGGAAAGACCCAGTACTTC.

For the CDR3, the DNA is TGTGCCAGCAGTTTAGAAGTTGTGGGGGAGCTGTTTTTT. It encodes CASSLEVVGELFF. The chain joins TRBV12-3 or TRBV12-4 to TRBJ2-2; D is uncertain. The V gene lost 1 base and the J gene lost 8 bases, with 8 bases spanning the gap. The CDR3 runs 13 residues.

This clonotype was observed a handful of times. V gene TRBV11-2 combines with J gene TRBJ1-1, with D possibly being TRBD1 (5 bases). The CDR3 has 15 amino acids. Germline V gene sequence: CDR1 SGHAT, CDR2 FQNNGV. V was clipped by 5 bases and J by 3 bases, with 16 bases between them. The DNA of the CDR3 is TGTGCCAGCAGCACCGCAGGGAAACCCTACACTGAAGCTTTCTTT. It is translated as CASSTAGKPYTEAFF.

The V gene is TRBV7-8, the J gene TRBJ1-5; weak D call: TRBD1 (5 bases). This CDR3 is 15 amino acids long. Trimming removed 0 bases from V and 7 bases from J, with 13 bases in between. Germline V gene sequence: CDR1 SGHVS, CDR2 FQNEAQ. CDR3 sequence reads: CASSLAVGGNQPQHF. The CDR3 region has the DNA TGTGCCAGCAGCTTAGCGGTTGGGGGGAACCAGCCCCAGCATTTT.

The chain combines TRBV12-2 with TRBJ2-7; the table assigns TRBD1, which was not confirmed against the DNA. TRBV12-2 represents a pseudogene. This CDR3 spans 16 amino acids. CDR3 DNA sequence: TGTGCAAGTCGCTTAGAGACAGGGGAAACCCCCTACGAGCAGTACGTC. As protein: CASRLETGETPYEQYV.

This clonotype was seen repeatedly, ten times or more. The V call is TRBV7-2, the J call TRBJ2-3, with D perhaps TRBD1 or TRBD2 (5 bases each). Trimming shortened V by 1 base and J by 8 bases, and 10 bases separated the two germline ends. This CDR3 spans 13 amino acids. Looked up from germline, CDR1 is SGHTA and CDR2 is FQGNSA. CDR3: CASSLEKGSTQYF. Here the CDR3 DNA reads TGTGCCAGCAGCTTAGAGAAGGGGAGTACGCAGTATTTT.

CDR3 amino acids: CASSTRDRGRIYGYTF. The CDR3 coding sequence is TGTGCCAGCAGTACCCGGGACCGAGGGCGGATCTATGGCTACACCTTC. The chain uses TRBV12-3 or TRBV12-4 and TRBJ1-2; possible D gene TRBD1, 5 bases. The ends were cut back, 5 bases at V and 4 bases at J, with 20 bases in the middle. The CDR3 runs to 16 residues.

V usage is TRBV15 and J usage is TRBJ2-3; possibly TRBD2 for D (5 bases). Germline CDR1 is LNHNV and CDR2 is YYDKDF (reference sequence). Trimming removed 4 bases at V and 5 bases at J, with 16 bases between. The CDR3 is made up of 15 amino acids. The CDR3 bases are TGTGCCACCAGCATGGGAGCGGCCCCTCTAGATACGCAGTATTTT. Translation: CATSMGAAPLDTQYF.

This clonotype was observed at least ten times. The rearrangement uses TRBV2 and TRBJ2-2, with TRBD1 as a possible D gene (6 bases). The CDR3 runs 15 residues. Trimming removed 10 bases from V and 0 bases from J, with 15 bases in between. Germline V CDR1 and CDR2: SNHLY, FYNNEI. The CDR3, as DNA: TGTGCCACACTATCCGGGACAACGAACACCGGGGAGCTGTTTTTT. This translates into CATLSGTTNTGELFF.

CDR3 sequence reads: CASSVGGLAVTDTQYF. The CDR3 region has the DNA TGTGCCAGCAGCGTAGGGGGACTAGCGGTCACAGATACGCAGTATTTT. This chain joins TRBV9 and TRBJ2-3, with 11 bases aligning to TRBD2. Germline V gene sequence: CDR1 SGDLS, CDR2 YYNGEE. Unmatched junction bases numbered 2, after V lost 0 bases and J lost 2 bases. This CDR3 region has 16 residues.

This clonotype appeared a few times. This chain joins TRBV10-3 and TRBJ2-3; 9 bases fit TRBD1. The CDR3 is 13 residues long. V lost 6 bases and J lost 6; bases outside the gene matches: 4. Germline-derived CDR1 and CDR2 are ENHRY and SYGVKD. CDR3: CAISGQGFDTQYF. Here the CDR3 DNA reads TGTGCCATCAGCGGACAGGGGTTTGATACGCAGTATTTT.

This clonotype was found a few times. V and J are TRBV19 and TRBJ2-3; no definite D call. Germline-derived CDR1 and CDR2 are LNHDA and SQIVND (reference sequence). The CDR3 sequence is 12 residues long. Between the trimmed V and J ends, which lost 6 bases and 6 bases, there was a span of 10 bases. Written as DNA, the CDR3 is TGTGCCAGTAGGGAGACCGGCGATACGCAGTATTTT. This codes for CASRETGDTQYF.

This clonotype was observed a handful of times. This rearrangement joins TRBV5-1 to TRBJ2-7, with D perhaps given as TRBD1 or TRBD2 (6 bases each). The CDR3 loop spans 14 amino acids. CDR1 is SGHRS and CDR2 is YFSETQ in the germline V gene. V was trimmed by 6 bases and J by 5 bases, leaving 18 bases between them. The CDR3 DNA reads TGCGCCAGCAACGGGGGCGCAGGAGGCAACGAGCAGTACTTC. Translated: CASNGGAGGNEQYF. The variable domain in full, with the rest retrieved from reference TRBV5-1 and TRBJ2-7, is KAGVTQTPRYLIKTRGQQVTLSCSPISGHRSVSWYQQTPGQGLQFLFEYFSETQRNKGNFPGRFSGRQFSNSRSEMNVSTLELGDSALYLCASNGGAGGNEQYFGPGTRLTVT.

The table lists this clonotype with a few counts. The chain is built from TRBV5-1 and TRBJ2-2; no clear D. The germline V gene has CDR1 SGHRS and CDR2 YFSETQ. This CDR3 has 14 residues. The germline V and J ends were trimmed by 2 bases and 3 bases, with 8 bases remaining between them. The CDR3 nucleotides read TGCGCCAGCAGCTTTCCAGGAGACACCGGGGAGCTGTTTTTT. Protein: CASSFPGDTGELFF.

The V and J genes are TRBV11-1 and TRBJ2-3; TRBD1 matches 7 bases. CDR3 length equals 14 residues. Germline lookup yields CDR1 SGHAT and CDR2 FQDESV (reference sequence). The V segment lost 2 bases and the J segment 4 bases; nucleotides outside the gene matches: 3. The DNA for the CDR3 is TGTGCCAGCAGCTTAAGTGGGACAGCAGATACGCAGTATTTT. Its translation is CASSLSGTADTQYF. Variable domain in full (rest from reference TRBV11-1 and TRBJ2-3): EAEVAQSPRYKITEKSQAVAFWCDPISGHATLYWYRQILGQGPELLVQFQDESVVDDSQLPKDRFSAERLKGVDSTLKIQPAELGDSAMYLCASSLSGTADTQYFGPGTRLTVL.

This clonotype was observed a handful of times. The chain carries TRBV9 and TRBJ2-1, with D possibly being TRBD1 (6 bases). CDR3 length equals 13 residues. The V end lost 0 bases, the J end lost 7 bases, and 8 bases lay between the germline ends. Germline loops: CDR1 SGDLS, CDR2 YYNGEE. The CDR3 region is CASSVGGPNEQFF. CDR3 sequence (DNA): TGTGCCAGCAGCGTAGGGGGGCCAAATGAGCAGTTCTTC. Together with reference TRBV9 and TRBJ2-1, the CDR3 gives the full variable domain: DSGVTQTPKHLITATGQRVTLRCSPRSGDLSVYWYQQSLDQGLQFLIQYYNGEERAKGNILERFSAQQFPDLHSELNLSSLELGDSALYFCASSVGGPNEQFFGPGTRLTVL.

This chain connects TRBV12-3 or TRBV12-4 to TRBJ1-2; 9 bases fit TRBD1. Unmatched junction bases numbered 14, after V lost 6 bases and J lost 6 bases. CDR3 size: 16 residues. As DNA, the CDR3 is TGTGCCAGCAGCCCGCCCTTCCTTGACAGGGGGGATGGCTACACCTTC. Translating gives CASSPPFLDRGDGYTF.

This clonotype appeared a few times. The CDR3 DNA reads as TGTGCCAGCAGCGTAGGGGGGAGGACCCCCCTCCACTTT. Translation gives CASSVGGRTPLHF. The chain recombines TRBV9 with TRBJ1-6, with a tentative D call TRBD1 (5 bases). The CDR3 consists of 13 residues. The germline V gene has CDR1 SGDLS and CDR2 YYNGEE. The ends were cut back, 0 bases at V and 13 bases at J, with 11 bases in the middle.

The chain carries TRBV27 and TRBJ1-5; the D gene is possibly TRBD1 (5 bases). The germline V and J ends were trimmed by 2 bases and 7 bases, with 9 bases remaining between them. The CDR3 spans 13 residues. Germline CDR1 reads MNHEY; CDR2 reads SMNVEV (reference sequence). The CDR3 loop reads CASSLGGEQPQHF. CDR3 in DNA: TGTGCCAGCAGTTTAGGGGGGGAACAGCCCCAGCATTTT.

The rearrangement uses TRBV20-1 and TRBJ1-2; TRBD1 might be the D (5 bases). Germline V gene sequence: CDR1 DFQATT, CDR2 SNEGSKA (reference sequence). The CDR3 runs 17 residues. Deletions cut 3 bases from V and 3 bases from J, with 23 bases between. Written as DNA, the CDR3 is TGCAGTGCTAGGGTTTTCGGACACGAGGCGCTGGACTATGGCTACACCTTC. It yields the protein CSARVFGHEALDYGYTF.

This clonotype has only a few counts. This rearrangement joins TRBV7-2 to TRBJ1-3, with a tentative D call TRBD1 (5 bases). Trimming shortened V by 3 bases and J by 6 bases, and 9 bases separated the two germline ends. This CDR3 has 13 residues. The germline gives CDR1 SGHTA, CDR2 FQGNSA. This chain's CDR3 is CASSFTGVNTIYF. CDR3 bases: TGTGCCAGCAGCTTTACAGGAGTAAACACCATATATTTT.

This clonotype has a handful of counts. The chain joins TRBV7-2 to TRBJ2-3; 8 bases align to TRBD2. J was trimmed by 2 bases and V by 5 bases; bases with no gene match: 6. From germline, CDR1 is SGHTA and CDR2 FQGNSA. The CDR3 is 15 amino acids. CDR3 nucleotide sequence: TGTGCCAGCAGCCTTAGGACTAGCCCCACAGATACGCAGTATTTT. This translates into CASSLRTSPTDTQYF.

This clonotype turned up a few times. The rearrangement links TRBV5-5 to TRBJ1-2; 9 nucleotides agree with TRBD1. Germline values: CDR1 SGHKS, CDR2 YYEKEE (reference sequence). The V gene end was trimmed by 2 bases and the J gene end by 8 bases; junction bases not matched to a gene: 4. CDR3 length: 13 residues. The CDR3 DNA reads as TGTGCCAGCAGCTTTTGGGGACAGGGAGGCTACACCTTC. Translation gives CASSFWGQGGYTF.

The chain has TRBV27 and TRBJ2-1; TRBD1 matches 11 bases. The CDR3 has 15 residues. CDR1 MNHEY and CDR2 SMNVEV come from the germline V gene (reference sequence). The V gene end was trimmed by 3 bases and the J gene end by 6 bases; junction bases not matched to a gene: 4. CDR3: CASSFGTGGTNEQFF. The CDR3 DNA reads TGTGCCAGCAGTTTTGGGACAGGGGGAACCAATGAGCAGTTCTTC.

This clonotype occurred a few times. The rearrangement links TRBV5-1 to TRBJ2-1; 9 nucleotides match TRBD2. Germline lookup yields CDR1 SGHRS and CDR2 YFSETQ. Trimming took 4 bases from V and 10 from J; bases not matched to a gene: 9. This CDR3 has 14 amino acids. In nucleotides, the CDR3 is TGCGCCAGCAGCCAAAATGCGGGGGGGCAGGAGCAGTTCTTC. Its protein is CASSQNAGGQEQFF.

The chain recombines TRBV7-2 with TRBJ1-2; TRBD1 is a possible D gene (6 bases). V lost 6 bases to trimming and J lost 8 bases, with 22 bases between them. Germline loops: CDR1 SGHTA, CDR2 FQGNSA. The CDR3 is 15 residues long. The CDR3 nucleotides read TGTGCCAGCAGGGAGGGGGGGCGCCTAACAGAAGGCTACACCTTC. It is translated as CASREGGRLTEGYTF.